This T cell receptor (beta chain) appears in the sequencing data of a study of shared clonotypes between healthy human individuals (dated by TCRdb to 2020 to 2021). Broadly, across the study: The cohort comprised two women and a few men aged 18 to 49 years. For each donor, three plates each were used for CD4 naive and CD4 memory, two plates were used for CD8 naive, and one plate was used for CD8 memory. To estimate repertoire size and how much clonotypes are shared between individuals, the study performed deep sequencing of blood TCR repertoires from roughly five healthy adults. Different laboratories and diverse techniques were used to prepare libraries and sequence TCR repertoires, to increase sequencing depth and limit assay-specific biases. Between about 0.94 and 8.9 billion PBMCs per donor were obtained by leukapheresis.

CD8 naive samples were obtained by positive selection for CCR7 among CD45RO-negative cells, yielding a CD45RA+CCR7+ population from which TemRA cells were excluded. Donors were healthy HIV-negative adults with no recently reported acute infections or vaccinations. All donors were Caucasian adults living in Nashville, Tennessee, USA. Blood was collected by leukapheresis, and PBMCs were isolated by Ficoll-Histopaque density gradient centrifugation and then cryopreserved in liquid nitrogen vapor phase. Analytical flow cytometry was used to check the purity and quantity of each magnetically sorted T cell population. From each sorted fraction, genomic DNA was isolated and quantified by UV absorbance on a Nanodrop 2000c. About this clone itself: Its antigen is currently not known. The sample holds no much larger clone one base away, and base qualities are not on file.

Taken from the germline V gene (reference sequence), the CDR1 and CDR2 loops are LNHDA and SQIVND. From the cysteine up to the phenylalanine, the CDR3 has a length of 13 residues. Only the CDR3 DNA stays, 39 bases, in frame from base 1. The V end loses 2 bases and the J end loses 6 bases, and a stretch of 11 bases separates them. Using the deep immunoSEQ assay, multiplex PCR amplified TCR CDR3 regions from genomic DNA. For each cell subset, the extracted genomic DNA was distributed evenly across all wells of several immunoSEQ 96-well plates, and each plate served as one replicate. For sorted subsets, 200 to 250 ng of genomic DNA, equivalent to some 33,000 T cell genomes, went into each replicate PCR. Purified libraries were measured with a Qubit 3.0 fluorometer, size-checked on a Bioanalyzer 2100, and measured again with the KAPA Library Quantification kit. Every immunoSEQ 96-well plate was sequenced on a separate single-read 150-cycle Illumina NextSeq 550 flow cell. Under the source paper's analysis protocol: Because only junctional sequences without quality scores were contained in the immunoSEQ output, filtering matching that applied to full-length reads could not be performed. To assign V/J genes and CDR3, sequences were annotated against IMGT germline references using PyIR, a Python wrapper for IgBLAST v1.9. Reads with weak V/J assignments (E-value above 1e-6), missing CDR3, stop codons, out-of-frame junctions, or ambiguous translated residues were removed. V3J clonotypes were defined as sequences sharing the same inferred V gene, J gene, and CDR3 amino acid sequence. To compute the percentage overlap between repertoires, the number of shared unique clonotypes was divided by the size of the smaller repertoire. Three approaches were used to assess repertoire richness: RTK rarefaction, the Chao1 estimator, and Recon v2.1 estimates of unobserved clonotypes. OLGA was used to compute generation probabilities for all TCRbeta clonotypes that the gDNA method yielded from a few donors. In TCRdb, the immuneACCESS table is reduced to in-frame sequences with V and J assigned. These tables do not hold every clone; where another copy was compared, an unresolved V gene accounts for under half, and the others remain unexplained. V and J calls and clone size are as listed in that table; D and trimming were resolved from the DNA. In this sample the table shows about 1.9 million clones, around 93% of which occur a single time. Approximately 1.7% of the sample is held by the ten biggest clonotypes.

Findings and caveats that apply to the study as a whole: When a handful of donors were compared, the shared fraction of clonotypes was around 5% for naive CD4, less than 4% for naive CD8, 2% to 2.5% for memory CD4, and 0.35% to 0.4% for memory CD8. Pairwise subsampling indicated that sequencing depth was expected to affect the degree of clonotype sharing among donors. Even with the large sequencing depth, rarefaction of the sorted-subset datasets indicated that sequencing was incomplete. Compared with non-shared clonotypes, the clonotypes found in all four sorted-subset donors had higher generation probabilities. Naive subsets generally had larger estimated clonotype richness than memory subsets. Because the study included only a small number of donors, the genetic and exposure-history diversity represented was limited. Sampling was limited to blood, and TCR repertoires in tissue likely differ from TCR repertoires in blood.

The sample comprised naive CD8+ T cells from PBMCs. Per the publication, the cell subset or site label means: CD45RA+CCR7+. This receptor was taken from a man aged 18 to 35 in good health. Some clones in this sample may be carry-over from other donors' samples. The chain is encoded by TRBV19 joined to TRBJ2-7; the D gene is possibly TRBD2, with 7 bases matching. The CDR3 loop reads CASSIIGGREQYF. The nucleotides read TGTGCCAGTAGTATAATCGGGGGGCGCGAGCAGTACTTC.